These T cell receptor beta chains were read from a single sample in a study of cytomegalovirus exposure and HLA in healthy donors. TCRdb's copy holds only in-frame clones and misses some; the assay was immunoSEQ multiplex PCR. Of over 100,000 clones in the sample, around three quarters were seen once. Sequencing was carried out using PBMCs. The source of these receptors is a woman in her late teens or twenties in good health and CMV-seropositive. Each CDR3 is given without its conserved first and last residue. Clone size, where shown, is once, few, many, or a class for clones that have expanded.

j_gene: TRBJ2-7; v_gene: TRBV27; abundance: .; CDR3aa: ASSSGSVSYEQY
j_gene: TRBJ1-1; v_gene: TRBV12-5; abundance: once; CDR3aa: ASGLQTGGASTEAF
j_gene: TRBJ1-4; v_gene: TRBV27; abundance: .; CDR3aa: ASSLRFATNEKLF
j_gene: TRBJ1-1; v_gene: TRBV27; abundance: .; CDR3aa: ASSLQGARTEAF
j_gene: TRBJ1-4; v_gene: TRBV5-1; abundance: .; CDR3aa: ASSLGAGGEKLF
j_gene: TRBJ1-2; v_gene: TRBV5-4; abundance: .; CDR3aa: ASSLVPSTYNYGYT
j_gene: TRBJ1-3; v_gene: TRBV5-1; abundance: .; CDR3aa: ASSLGSRSSGNTIY
j_gene: TRBJ1-1; v_gene: TRBV30; abundance: .; CDR3aa: ALGQTNTEAF
j_gene: TRBJ1-4; v_gene: TRBV28; abundance: .; CDR3aa: ASSNPGGDLEKLF
j_gene: TRBJ2-7; v_gene: TRBV4-1; abundance: .; CDR3aa: ASSLSGGGPYEQY
j_gene: TRBJ2-1; v_gene: TRBV9; abundance: .; CDR3aa: ASSVGSSGEQF
j_gene: TRBJ1-1; v_gene: TRBV29-1; abundance: once; CDR3aa: SVEIGVNTEAF
j_gene: TRBJ1-2; v_gene: TRBV30; abundance: .; CDR3aa: AWILPGYYGYT
j_gene: TRBJ2-5; v_gene: TRBV9; abundance: .; CDR3aa: ASSTGTGRETQY
j_gene: TRBJ2-1; v_gene: TRBV2; abundance: .; CDR3aa: ASSRLAGEYNEQF
j_gene: TRBJ2-4; v_gene: TRBV27; abundance: few; CDR3aa: ASSPRVWGIAKNIQY
j_gene: TRBJ2-5; v_gene: TRBV5-6; abundance: .; CDR3aa: ASSLQGSETQY
j_gene: TRBJ1-4; v_gene: TRBV18; abundance: once; CDR3aa: ASSRGATNEKLF
j_gene: TRBJ1-4; v_gene: TRBV13; abundance: .; CDR3aa: ASSSRTGVEKLF
j_gene: TRBJ2-1; v_gene: TRBV6-1; abundance: .; CDR3aa: ASSEAWSLGPYNEQF
j_gene: TRBJ1-4; v_gene: TRBV2; abundance: .; CDR3aa: ASRILAANEKLF
j_gene: TRBJ1-1; v_gene: TRBV7-9; abundance: few; CDR3aa: ASSLIWTEGTEAF
j_gene: TRBJ2-7; v_gene: TRBV7-6; abundance: .; CDR3aa: ASSGRQGRGLEQY
j_gene: TRBJ2-7; v_gene: TRBV4-1; abundance: .; CDR3aa: ASSQGHTLSYEQY
j_gene: TRBJ2-7; v_gene: TRBV5-1; abundance: .; CDR3aa: ASSPGIPGPEQY
j_gene: TRBJ1-1; v_gene: TRBV14; abundance: .; CDR3aa: ASSQFSRGTEAF
j_gene: TRBJ1-2; v_gene: TRBV4-2; abundance: once; CDR3aa: ASSPETGPDYGYT
j_gene: TRBJ2-3; v_gene: TRBV4-1; abundance: .; CDR3aa: ASSQAGVIADTQY
j_gene: TRBJ2-1; v_gene: TRBV9; abundance: .; CDR3aa: ASRPGAGGGEQF
j_gene: TRBJ2-2; v_gene: TRBV4-1; abundance: .; CDR3aa: ASSQALLNTGELF
j_gene: TRBJ1-1; v_gene: TRBV6-5; abundance: .; CDR3aa: ASSYLGQWTNTEAF
j_gene: TRBJ2-1; v_gene: TRBV25-1; abundance: few; CDR3aa: ASSATSGSLYDEQF
j_gene: TRBJ1-6; v_gene: TRBV5-1; abundance: .; CDR3aa: ASSLGAGDSPLH
j_gene: TRBJ2-7; v_gene: TRBV7-9; abundance: .; CDR3aa: ASTSNLGANEQY
j_gene: TRBJ1-2; v_gene: TRBV21-1; abundance: .; CDR3aa: ASSPSTGNYGYT
j_gene: TRBJ1-3; v_gene: TRBV19; abundance: .; CDR3aa: ASSIAQAAETGNTIY
j_gene: TRBJ2-7; v_gene: TRBV10-3; abundance: .; CDR3aa: ASDRGTGEQY
j_gene: TRBJ2-7; v_gene: TRBV2; abundance: .; CDR3aa: ASTKTGDNFEQY
j_gene: TRBJ2-7; v_gene: TRBV13; abundance: few; CDR3aa: ASSLAYSSYEQY
j_gene: TRBJ2-5; v_gene: TRBV15; abundance: .; CDR3aa: ATSRDLAGQETQY
j_gene: TRBJ1-1; v_gene: TRBV18; abundance: once; CDR3aa: ASSGQGNTEAF
j_gene: TRBJ2-2; v_gene: TRBV5-1; abundance: few; CDR3aa: ASSSLGDTGELF
j_gene: TRBJ2-3; v_gene: TRBV7-9; abundance: .; CDR3aa: ASSSSGRTDTQY
j_gene: TRBJ2-7; v_gene: TRBV7-9; abundance: .; CDR3aa: ASSLRTNEQY
j_gene: TRBJ2-1; v_gene: TRBV7-3; abundance: .; CDR3aa: ASSSLAGAYNEQF
j_gene: TRBJ2-7; v_gene: TRBV6-6; abundance: once; CDR3aa: ASSYDLTGREQY
j_gene: TRBJ2-7; v_gene: TRBV5-6; abundance: .; CDR3aa: ASSSIAGGLYEQY
j_gene: TRBJ1-2; v_gene: TRBV5-4; abundance: .; CDR3aa: ASSLGRTENYGYT
j_gene: TRBJ2-3; v_gene: TRBV11-2; abundance: .; CDR3aa: ASSLVTSSTDTQY
j_gene: TRBJ2-1; v_gene: TRBV6-6; abundance: .; CDR3aa: ASLPLVNNGQF
j_gene: TRBJ2-3; v_gene: TRBV4-1; abundance: .; CDR3aa: ASSARASAFTDTQY
j_gene: TRBJ2-1; v_gene: TRBV5-4; abundance: .; CDR3aa: ASSLAGNEQF
j_gene: TRBJ1-1; v_gene: TRBV27; abundance: few; CDR3aa: ASSLSAFMGMNTEAF
j_gene: TRBJ2-2; v_gene: TRBV6-5; abundance: .; CDR3aa: ASKPAGGGGELF
j_gene: TRBJ2-7; v_gene: TRBV10-1; abundance: .; CDR3aa: ASRLRGQYEQY
j_gene: TRBJ1-5; v_gene: TRBV10-3; abundance: .; CDR3aa: AISDLQANQPQH
j_gene: TRBJ2-5; v_gene: TRBV5-6; abundance: .; CDR3aa: ASSLKAGQETQY
j_gene: TRBJ2-3; v_gene: TRBV6-6; abundance: .; CDR3aa: ASSYSKALDTQY